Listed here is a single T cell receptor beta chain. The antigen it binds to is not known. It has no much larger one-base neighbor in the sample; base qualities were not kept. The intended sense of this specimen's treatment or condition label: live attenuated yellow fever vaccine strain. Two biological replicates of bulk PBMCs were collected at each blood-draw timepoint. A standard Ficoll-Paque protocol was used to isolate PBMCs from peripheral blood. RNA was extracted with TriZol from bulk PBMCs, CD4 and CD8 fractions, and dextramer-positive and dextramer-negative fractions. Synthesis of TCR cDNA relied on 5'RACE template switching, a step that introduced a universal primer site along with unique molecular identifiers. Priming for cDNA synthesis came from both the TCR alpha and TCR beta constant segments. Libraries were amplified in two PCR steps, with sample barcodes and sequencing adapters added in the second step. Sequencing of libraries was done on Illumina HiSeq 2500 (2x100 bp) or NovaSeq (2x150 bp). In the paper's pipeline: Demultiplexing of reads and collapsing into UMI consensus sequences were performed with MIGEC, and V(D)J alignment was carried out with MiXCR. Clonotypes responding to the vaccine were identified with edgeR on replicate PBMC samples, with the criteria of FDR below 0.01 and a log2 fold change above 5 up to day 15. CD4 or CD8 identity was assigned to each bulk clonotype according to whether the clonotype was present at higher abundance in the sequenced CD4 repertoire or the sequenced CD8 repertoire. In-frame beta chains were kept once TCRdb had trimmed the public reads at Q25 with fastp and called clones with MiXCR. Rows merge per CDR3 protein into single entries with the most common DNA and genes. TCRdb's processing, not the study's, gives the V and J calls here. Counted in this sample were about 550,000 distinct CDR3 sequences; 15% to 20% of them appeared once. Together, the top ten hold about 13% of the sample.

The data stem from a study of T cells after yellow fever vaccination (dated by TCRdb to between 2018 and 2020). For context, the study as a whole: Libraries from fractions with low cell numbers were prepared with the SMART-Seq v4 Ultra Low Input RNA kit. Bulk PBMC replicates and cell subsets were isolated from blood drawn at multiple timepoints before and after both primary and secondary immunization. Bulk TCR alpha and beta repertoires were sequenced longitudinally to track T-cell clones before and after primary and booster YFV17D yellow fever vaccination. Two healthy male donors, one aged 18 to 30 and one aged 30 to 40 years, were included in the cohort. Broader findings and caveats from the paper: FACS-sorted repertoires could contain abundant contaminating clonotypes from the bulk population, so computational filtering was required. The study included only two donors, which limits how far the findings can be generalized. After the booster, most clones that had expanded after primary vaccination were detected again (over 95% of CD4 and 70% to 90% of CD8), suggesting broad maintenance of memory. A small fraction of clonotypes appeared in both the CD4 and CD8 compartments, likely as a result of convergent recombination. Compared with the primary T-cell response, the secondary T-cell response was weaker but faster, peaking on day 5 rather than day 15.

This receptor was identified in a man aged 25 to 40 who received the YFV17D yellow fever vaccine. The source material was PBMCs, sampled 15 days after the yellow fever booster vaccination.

CDR3 sequence: CASSLGQVGTNEKLFF. The nucleotide sequence reads TGTGCCAGCAGCTTGGGACAGGTCGGAACTAATGAAAAACTGTTTTTT. The rearrangement combines TRBV7-9 with TRBJ1-4; TRBD1 fits 8 bases in the junction. The cysteine opens and the phenylalanine closes a CDR3 of 16 amino acids. The sequence is cut down to CDR3 DNA, 48 bases in frame from base 1. The germline V end is reduced by 3 bases and the J end by 1 base; junction bases left unmatched: 4. In the germline V gene (reference sequence), CDR1 corresponds to SEHNR and CDR2 to FQNEAQ.